This T cell receptor (beta chain) emerged from a study of radiation and T cells in renal cell carcinoma. The assay was immunoSEQ multiplex PCR, and TCRdb's table has in-frame clones only and misses some. The sample has about 130,000 clones; about 88% are singletons. Time point in this sample: baseline pretreatment blood. Described treatment: 15 Gy SBRT to primary tumor, nephrectomy 4 weeks later. Serial blood draws occurred at baseline and 2 and 4 weeks post-SBRT. V was shortened by 1 base and J by 8 bases, with 10 bases between the two germline ends. This CDR3 has 13 residues. CDR1 is SGHTA, CDR2 FQGNSA, per germline.

The TCR was taken from a woman between 45 and 65 years old with renal cell carcinoma. Sequences were derived from blood, sampled from a patient whose treatment included radiotherapy and nephrectomy. The V gene is TRBV7-2, the J gene TRBJ2-3; D uncertain. CDR3 loop: CASSLGQEGTQYF. The CDR3 DNA reads as TGTGCCAGCAGCTTAGGACAAGAAGGTACGCAGTATTTT.